This T cell receptor beta chain was identified during a study of blood T cell repertoires in COVID-19. On the study more broadly: From the United States, Italy and Spain came samples of acute and convalescent COVID-19. Sample material is recorded as cDNA or gDNA derived from T cells, B-cell-depleted T cells, or PBMCs.

CDR3 length equals 13 residues. Trimming removed 2 bases from V and 10 bases from J; junction bases left unmatched: 6. The germline V gene encodes CDR1 SNHLY and CDR2 FYNNEI. Under the authors' procedure: It was from reference gene primer amplification that nucleated cell counts were estimated. Clones were sequenced by immunoSEQ multiplex PCR, and TCRdb holds only the in-frame ones, with some missing. That table is the source of V, J and clone size, and D and trimming were worked out from the DNA. The repertoire holds about 180,000 clones, with nearly 80% as singletons. The receptor was derived from a woman in her 70s with acute or convalescent COVID-19. The chain combines TRBV2 with TRBJ2-3; 7 bases are shared with TRBD1. Material for sequencing was peripheral blood. The CDR3 here is CASSENRGNAQYF. For the CDR3, the DNA is TGTGCCAGCAGTGAAAACAGGGGAAACGCGCAGTATTTT.